The T cell receptor beta chain described here comes from a study of control samples from healthy donors and cancer patients. The germline V gene has CDR1 LNHDA and CDR2 SQIVND (reference sequence). Trimming stripped 0 bases from V and 1 base from J, with 15 bases between. The CDR3 has 17 residues. The repertoire was sequenced with immunoSEQ multiplex PCR; TCRdb's copy has only in-frame clones and lacks some. The table lists approximately 150,000 clones, approximately 94% of them singletons, with 1.1% to 1.5% in the top ten. The receptor was derived from a woman younger than 30 in good health. This chain uses TRBV19 with TRBJ1-2; a possible D gene is TRBD1 (6 bases). Material for sequencing was blood. The CDR3 nucleotides read TGTGCCAGTAGTATAGACTCCGGGACAAGGGTTAACTATGGCTACACCTTC. This codes for CASSIDSGTRVNYGYTF.